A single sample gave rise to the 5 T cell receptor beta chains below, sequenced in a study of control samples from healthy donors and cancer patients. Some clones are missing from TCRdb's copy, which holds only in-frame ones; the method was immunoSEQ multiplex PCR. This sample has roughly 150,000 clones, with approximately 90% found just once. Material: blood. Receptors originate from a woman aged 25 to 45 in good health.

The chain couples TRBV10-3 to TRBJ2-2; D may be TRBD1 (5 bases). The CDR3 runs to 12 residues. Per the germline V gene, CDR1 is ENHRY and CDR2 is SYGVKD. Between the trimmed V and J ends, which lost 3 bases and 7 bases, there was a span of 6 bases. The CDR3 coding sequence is TGTGCCATCAGTGACAGGGTCGGGGAGCTGTTTTTT. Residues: CAISDRVGELFF.

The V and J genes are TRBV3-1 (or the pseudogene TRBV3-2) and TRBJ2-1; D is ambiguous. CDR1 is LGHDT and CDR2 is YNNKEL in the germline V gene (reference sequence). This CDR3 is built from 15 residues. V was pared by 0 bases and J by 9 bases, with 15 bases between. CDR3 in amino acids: CASSQDIGLSGEQFF. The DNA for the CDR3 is TGTGCCAGCAGCCAAGATATAGGCCTTTCGGGTGAGCAGTTCTTC.

CDR3 amino acids: CASSAVGSGNTIYF. As DNA, the CDR3 is TGTGCCAGCAGCGCCGTGGGCTCTGGAAACACCATATATTTT. The chain recombines TRBV2 with TRBJ1-3, with D unresolved. The CDR3 is made up of 14 amino acids. Germline CDR1 reads SNHLY; CDR2 reads FYNNEI. Trimming cost V 6 bases and J 0 bases, with 9 bases left between them.

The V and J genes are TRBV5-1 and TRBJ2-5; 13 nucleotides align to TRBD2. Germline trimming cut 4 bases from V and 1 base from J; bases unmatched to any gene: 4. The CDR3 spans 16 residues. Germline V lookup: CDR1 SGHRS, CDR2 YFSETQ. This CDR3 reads CASSPGLAGAQETQYF. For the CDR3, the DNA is TGCGCCAGCAGCCCAGGACTAGCGGGAGCCCAAGAGACCCAGTACTTC.

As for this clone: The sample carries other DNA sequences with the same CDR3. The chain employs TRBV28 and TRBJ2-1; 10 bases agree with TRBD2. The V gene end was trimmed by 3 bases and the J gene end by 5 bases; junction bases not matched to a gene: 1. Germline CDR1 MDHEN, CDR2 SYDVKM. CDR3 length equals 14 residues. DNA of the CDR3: TGTGCCAGCAGTTTTCTAGCGGGGGACAATGAGCAGTTCTTC. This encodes CASSFLAGDNEQFF.